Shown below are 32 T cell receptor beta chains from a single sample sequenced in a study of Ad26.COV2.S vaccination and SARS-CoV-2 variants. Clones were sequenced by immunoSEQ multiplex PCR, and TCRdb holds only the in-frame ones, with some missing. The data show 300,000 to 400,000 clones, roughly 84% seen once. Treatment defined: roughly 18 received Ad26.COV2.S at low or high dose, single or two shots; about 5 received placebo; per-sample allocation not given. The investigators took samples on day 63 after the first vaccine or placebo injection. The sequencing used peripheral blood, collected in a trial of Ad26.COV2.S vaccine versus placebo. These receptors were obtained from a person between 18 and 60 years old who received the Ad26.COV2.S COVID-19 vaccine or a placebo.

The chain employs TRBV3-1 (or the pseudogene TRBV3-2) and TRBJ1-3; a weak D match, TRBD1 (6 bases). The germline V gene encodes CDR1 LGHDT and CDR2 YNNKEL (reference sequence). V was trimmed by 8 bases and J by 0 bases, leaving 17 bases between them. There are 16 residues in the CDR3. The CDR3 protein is CASSVGAAGSGNTIYF. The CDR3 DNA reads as TGTGCCAGCTCCGTGGGGGCAGCCGGCTCTGGAAACACCATATATTTT.

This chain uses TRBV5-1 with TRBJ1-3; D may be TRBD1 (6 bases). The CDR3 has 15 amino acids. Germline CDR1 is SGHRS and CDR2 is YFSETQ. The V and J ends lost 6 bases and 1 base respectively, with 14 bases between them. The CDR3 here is CASTLGGLSGNTIYF. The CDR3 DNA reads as TGCGCCAGCACCCTAGGGGGGTTATCTGGAAACACCATATATTTT.

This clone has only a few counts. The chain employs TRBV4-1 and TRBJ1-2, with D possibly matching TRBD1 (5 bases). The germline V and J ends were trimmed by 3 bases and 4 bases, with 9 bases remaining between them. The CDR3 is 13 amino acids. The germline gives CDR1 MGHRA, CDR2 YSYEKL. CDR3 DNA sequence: TGCGCCAGCAGCCAGGGGCGTAGCTATGGCTACACCTTC. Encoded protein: CASSQGRSYGYTF.

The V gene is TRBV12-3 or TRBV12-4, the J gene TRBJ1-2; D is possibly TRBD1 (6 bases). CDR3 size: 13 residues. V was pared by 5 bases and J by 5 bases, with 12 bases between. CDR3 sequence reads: CASSIRQVYGYTF. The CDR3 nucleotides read TGTGCCAGCAGTATCAGACAGGTGTATGGCTACACCTTC.

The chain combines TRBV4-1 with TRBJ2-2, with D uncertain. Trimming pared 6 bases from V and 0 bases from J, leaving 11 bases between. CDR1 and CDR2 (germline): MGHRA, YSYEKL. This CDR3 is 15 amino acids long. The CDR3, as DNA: TGCGCCAGCAGTTCGACCCATACGAACACCGGGGAGCTGTTTTTT. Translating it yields CASSSTHTNTGELFF.

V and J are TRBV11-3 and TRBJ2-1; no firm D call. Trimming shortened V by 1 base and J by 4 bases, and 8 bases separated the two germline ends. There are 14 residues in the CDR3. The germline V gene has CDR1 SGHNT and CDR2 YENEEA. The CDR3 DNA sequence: TGTGCCAGCAGCTTAGGGGGTCGGTACAATGAGCAGTTCTTC. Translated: CASSLGGRYNEQFF.

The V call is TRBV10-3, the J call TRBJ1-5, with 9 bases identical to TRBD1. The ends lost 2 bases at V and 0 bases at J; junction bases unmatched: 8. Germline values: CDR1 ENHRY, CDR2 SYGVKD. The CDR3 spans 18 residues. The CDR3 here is CAISEAGTGRDSNQPQHF. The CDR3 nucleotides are TGTGCCATCAGTGAGGCCGGGACAGGGAGAGATAGCAATCAGCCCCAGCATTTT.

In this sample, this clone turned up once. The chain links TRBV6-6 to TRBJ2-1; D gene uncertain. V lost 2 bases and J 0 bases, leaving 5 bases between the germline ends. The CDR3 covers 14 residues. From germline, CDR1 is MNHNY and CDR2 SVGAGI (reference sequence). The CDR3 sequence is CASSYPPSYNEQFF. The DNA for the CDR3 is TGTGCCAGCAGTTACCCTCCCTCCTACAATGAGCAGTTCTTC.

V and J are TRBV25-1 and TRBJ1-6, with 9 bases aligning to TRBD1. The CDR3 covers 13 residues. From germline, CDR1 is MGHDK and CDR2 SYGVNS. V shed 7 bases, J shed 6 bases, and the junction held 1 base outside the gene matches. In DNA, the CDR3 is TGTGCCAGCATGGGACAGGGTAATTCACCCCTCCACTTT. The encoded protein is CASMGQGNSPLHF.

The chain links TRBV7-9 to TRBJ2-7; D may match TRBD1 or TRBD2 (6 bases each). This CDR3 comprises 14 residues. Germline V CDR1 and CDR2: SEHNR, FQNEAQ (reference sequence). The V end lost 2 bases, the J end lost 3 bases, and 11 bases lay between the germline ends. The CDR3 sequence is CASSLTGGYYEQYF. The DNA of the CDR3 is TGTGCCAGCAGCTTAACCGGGGGCTACTACGAGCAGTACTTC.

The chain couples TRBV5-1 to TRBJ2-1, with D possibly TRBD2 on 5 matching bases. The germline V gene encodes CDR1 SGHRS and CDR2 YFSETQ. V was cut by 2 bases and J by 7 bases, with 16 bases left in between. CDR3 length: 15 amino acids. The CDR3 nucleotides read TGCGCCAGCAGCTTATCCGGGTTTTCGGGGAATGAGCAGTTCTTC. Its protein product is CASSLSGFSGNEQFF.

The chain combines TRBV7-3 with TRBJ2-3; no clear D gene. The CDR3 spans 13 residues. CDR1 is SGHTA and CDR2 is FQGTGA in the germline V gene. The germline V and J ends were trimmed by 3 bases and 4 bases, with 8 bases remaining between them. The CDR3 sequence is CASSLASADTQYF. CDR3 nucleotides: TGTGCCAGCAGCTTGGCGTCGGCAGATACGCAGTATTTT.

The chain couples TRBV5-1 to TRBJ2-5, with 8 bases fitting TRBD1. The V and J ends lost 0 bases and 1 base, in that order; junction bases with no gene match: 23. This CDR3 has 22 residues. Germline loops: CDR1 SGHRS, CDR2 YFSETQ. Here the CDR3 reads CASSLGTNTGGAYRTFQETQYF. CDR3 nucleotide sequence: TGCGCCAGCAGCTTGGGGACCAACACAGGGGGTGCGTACCGTACCTTCCAAGAGACCCAGTACTTC.

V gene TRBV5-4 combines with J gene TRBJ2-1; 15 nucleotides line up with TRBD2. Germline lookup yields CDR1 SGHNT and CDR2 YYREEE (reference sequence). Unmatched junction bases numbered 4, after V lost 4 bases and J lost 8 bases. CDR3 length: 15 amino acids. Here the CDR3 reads CASSGTSGGFDEQFF. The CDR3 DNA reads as TGTGCCAGCAGCGGGACTAGCGGGGGGTTTGATGAGCAGTTCTTC.

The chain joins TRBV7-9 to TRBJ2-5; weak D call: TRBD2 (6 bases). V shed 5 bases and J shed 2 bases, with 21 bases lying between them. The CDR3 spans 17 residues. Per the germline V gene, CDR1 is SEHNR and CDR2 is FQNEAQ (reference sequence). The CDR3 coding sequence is TGTGCCAGCAGCCGACCCGCGGGGCTCAACGGGCAAGAGACCCAGTACTTC. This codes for CASSRPAGLNGQETQYF.

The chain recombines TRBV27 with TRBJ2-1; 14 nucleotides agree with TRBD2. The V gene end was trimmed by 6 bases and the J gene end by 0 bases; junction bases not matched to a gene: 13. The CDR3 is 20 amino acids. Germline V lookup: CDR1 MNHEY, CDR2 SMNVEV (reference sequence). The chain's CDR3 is CASSPFGLAGGEGSYNEQFF. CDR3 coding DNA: TGTGCCAGCAGCCCCTTTGGACTAGCGGGGGGAGAAGGCTCCTACAATGAGCAGTTCTTC.

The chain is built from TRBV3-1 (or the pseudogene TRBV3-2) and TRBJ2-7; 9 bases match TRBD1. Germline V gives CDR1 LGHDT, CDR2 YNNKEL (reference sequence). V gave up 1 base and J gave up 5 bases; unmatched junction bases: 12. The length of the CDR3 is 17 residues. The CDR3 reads CASSQGLSGQGSHEQYF. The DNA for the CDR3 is TGTGCCAGCAGCCAAGGGCTGTCTGGACAGGGGTCCCACGAGCAGTACTTC.

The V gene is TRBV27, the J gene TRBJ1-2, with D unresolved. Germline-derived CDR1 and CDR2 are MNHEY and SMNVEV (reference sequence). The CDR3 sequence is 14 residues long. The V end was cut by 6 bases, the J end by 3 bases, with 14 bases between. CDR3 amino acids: CASSRYSGDYGYTF. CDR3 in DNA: TGTGCCAGCAGCCGGTATTCGGGAGACTATGGCTACACCTTC.

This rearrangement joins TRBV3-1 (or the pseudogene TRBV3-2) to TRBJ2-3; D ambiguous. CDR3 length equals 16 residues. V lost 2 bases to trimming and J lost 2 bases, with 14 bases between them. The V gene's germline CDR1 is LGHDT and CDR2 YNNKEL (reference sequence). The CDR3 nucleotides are TGTGCCAGCAGCCAACGAGATAGGGCTCTCACAGATACGCAGTATTTT. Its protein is CASSQRDRALTDTQYF.

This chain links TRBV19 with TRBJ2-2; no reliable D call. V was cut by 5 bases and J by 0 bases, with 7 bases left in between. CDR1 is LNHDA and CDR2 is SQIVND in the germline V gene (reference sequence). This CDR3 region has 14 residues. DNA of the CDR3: TGTGCCAGTAGTTACGGCCCGAACACCGGGGAGCTGTTTTTT. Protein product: CASSYGPNTGELFF.

CDR3: CASSSGRMNEQYF. DNA of the CDR3: TGTGCCAGCAGCTCAGGCAGGATGAACGAGCAGTACTTC. This sequence joins TRBV11-2 and TRBJ2-7; D is undetermined. Germline values: CDR1 SGHAT, CDR2 FQNNGV. The CDR3 has 13 residues. The V end lost 4 bases, the J end lost 5 bases, and 12 bases lay between the germline ends. Full variable domain (rest looked up from reference TRBV11-2 and TRBJ2-7): EAGVAQSPRYKIIEKRQSVAFWCNPISGHATLYWYQQILGQGPKLLIQFQNNGVVDDSQLPKDRFSAERLKGVDSTLKIQPAKLEDSAVYLCASSSGRMNEQYFGPGTRLTVT.

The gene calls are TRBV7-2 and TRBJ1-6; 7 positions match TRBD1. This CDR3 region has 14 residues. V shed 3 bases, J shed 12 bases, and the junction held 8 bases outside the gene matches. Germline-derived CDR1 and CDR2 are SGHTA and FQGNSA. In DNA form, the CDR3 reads TGTGCCAGCAGCTTTGGGACAGACTGGGGACCCCTCCACTTT. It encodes CASSFGTDWGPLHF.

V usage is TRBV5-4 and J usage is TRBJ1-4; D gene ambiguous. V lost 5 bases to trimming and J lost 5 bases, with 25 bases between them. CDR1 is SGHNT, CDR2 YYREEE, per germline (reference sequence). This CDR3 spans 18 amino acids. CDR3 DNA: TGTGCCAGCAGGAAGGGCGTGGAGAGAAAAATTCGAAATGAAAAACTGTTTTTT. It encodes CASRKGVERKIRNEKLFF.

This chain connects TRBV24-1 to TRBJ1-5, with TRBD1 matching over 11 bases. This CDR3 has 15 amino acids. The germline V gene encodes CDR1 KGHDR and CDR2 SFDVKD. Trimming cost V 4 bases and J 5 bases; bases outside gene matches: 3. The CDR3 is CATSERTGGDQPQHF. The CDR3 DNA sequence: TGTGCCACCAGTGAGCGGACAGGGGGCGATCAGCCCCAGCATTTT.

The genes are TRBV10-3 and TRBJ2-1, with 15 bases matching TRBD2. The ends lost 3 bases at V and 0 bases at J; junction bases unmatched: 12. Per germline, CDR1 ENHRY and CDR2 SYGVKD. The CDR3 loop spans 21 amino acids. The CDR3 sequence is CAISDKQGLAGGPYSYNEQFF. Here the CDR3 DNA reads TGTGCCATCAGTGACAAACAAGGACTAGCGGGGGGGCCCTACTCCTACAATGAGCAGTTCTTC.

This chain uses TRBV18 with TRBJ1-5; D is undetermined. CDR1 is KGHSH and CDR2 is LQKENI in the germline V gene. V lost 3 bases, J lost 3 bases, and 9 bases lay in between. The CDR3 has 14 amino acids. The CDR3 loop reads CASSPVRDNQPQHF. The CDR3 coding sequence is TGTGCCAGCTCACCTGTGAGGGACAATCAGCCCCAGCATTTT.

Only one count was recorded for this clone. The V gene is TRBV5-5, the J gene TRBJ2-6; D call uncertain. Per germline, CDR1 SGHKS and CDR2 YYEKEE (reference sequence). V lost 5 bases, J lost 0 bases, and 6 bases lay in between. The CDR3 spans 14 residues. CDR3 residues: CASRLYSGANVLTF. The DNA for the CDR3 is TGTGCCAGCAGACTCTACTCTGGGGCCAACGTCCTGACTTTC.

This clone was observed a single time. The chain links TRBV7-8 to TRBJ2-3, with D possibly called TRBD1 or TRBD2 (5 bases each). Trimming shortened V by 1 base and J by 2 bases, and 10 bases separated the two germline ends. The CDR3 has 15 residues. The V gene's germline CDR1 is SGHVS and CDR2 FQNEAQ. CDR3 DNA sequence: TGTGCCAGCAGCTTAGGTGAGGGGCACACAGATACGCAGTATTTT. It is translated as CASSLGEGHTDTQYF. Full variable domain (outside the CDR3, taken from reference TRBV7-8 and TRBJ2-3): GAGVSQSPRYKVAKRGQDVALRCDPISGHVSLFWYQQALGQGPEFLTYFQNEAQLDKSGLPSDRFFAERPEGSVSTLKIQRTQQEDSAVYLCASSLGEGHTDTQYFGPGTRLTVL.

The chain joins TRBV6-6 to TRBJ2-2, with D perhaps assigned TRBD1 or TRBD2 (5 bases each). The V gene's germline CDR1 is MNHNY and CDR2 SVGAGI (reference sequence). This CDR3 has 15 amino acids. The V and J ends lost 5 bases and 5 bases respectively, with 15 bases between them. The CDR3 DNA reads TGTGCCAGCAGTCCGGGGACGGACCTTACCGGGGAGCTGTTTTTT. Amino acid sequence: CASSPGTDLTGELFF.

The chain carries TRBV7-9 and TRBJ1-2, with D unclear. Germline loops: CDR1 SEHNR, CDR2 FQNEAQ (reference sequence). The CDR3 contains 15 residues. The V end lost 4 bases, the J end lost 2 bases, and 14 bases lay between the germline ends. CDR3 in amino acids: CASSSETTLNYGYTF. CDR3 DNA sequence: TGTGCCAGCAGCTCGGAGACTACTTTAAACTATGGCTACACCTTC.

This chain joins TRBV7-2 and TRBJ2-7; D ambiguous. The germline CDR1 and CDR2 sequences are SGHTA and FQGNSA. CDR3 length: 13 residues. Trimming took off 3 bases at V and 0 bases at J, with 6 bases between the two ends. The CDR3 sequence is CASSLTISYEQYF. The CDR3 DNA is TGTGCCAGCAGCTTGACAATCTCCTACGAGCAGTACTTC.

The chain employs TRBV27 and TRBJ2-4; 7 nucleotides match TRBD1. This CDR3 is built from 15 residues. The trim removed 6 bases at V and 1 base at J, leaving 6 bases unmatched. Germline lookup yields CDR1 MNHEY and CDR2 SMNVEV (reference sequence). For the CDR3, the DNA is TGTGCCAGCAGACCGACAGGGAAGGCCAAAAACATTCAGTACTTC. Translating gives CASRPTGKAKNIQYF.